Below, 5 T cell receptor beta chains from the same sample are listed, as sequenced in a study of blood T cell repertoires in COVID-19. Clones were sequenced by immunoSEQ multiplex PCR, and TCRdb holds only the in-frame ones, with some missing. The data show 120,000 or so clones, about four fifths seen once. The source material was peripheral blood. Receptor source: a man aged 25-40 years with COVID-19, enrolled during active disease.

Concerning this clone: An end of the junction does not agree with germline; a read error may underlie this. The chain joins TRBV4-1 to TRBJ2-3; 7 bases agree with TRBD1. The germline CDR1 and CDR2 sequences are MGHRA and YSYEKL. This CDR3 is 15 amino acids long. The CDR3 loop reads CASGQSGQGTDTQYF. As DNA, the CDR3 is TGCGCCAGCGGCCAAAGTGGACAGGGCACAGATACGCAGTATTTT.

CDR3 amino acids: CASSLDLHGRNTEAFF. The DNA for the CDR3 is TGTGCCAGCAGCTTAGATCTCCACGGTAGGAACACTGAAGCTTTCTTT. This sequence joins TRBV11-2 and TRBJ1-1, with D unresolved. Germline V gene sequence: CDR1 SGHAT, CDR2 FQNNGV. V shed 0 bases and J shed 1 base, with 12 bases lying between them. This CDR3 has 16 amino acids.

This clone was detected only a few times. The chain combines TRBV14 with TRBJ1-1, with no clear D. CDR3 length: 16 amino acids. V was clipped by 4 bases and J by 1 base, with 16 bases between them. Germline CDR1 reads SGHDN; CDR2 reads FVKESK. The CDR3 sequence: CASSPVSPRKNTEAFF. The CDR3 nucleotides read TGTGCCAGCAGCCCTGTAAGCCCCCGAAAGAACACTGAAGCTTTCTTT.

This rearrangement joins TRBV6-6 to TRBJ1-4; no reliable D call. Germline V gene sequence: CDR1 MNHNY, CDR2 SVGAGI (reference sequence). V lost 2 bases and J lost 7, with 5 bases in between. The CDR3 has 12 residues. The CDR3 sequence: CASSYVVEKLFF. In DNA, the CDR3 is TGTGCCAGCAGTTACGTCGTTGAAAAACTGTTTTTT.

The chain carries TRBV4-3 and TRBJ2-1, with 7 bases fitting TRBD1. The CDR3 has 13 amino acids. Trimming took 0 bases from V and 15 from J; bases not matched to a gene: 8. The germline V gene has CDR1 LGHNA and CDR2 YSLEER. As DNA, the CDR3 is TGCGCCAGCAGCCAAGATAGGGCAGGGGGTCGGTTCTTC. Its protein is CASSQDRAGGRFF.